Listed here are 21 T cell receptor beta chains from one sample, sequenced in a study of shared clonotypes between healthy human individuals. Clones were sequenced by immunoSEQ multiplex PCR, and TCRdb holds only the in-frame ones, with some missing. The sample comprises roughly 530,000 clones, around 96% of which are singletons, and less than 0.06% rests with the top ten. The sequencing input was naive CD4+ T cells sorted from blood. Subset: CD45RA+ positively selected. The receptors derive from a woman between 25 and 40 years old in good health.

The chain joins TRBV5-4 to TRBJ1-1; D not resolved. Trimming removed 0 bases at V and 1 base at J, with 7 bases between. The CDR3 sequence is 14 residues long. Germline CDR1 and CDR2: SGHNT and YYREEE (reference sequence). The CDR3 here is CASSLGLQNTEAFF. The CDR3 region has the DNA TGTGCCAGCAGCTTGGGACTCCAGAACACTGAAGCTTTCTTT. The full variable domain, rest sourced from reference TRBV5-4 and TRBJ1-1, is ETGVTQSPTHLIKTRGQQVTLRCSSQSGHNTVSWYQQALGQGPQFIFQYYREEENGRGNFPPRFSGLQFPNYSSELNVNALELDDSALYLCASSLGLQNTEAFFGQGTRLTVV.

The rearrangement uses TRBV28 and TRBJ2-1; 7 nucleotides line up with TRBD2. The trim removed 4 bases at V and 13 bases at J, leaving 7 bases unmatched. The CDR3 contains 12 residues. Germline V lookup: CDR1 MDHEN, CDR2 SYDVKM. The CDR3 is CASSSPGLLQFF. The CDR3 coding sequence is TGTGCCAGCAGTTCGCCGGGACTATTACAGTTCTTC.

The rearrangement uses TRBV7-8 and TRBJ2-1; 7 bases fit TRBD2. This CDR3 has 15 amino acids. With V trimmed by 5 bases and J by 7 bases, 11 bases remained unmatched. CDR1 is SGHVS and CDR2 is FQNEAQ in the germline V gene. The chain's CDR3 is CASSPLGLQENEQFF. The CDR3 DNA reads as TGTGCCAGCAGCCCTCTGGGACTACAAGAAAATGAGCAGTTCTTC.

V usage is TRBV25-1 and J usage is TRBJ1-6, with D unresolved. Trimming left V 6 bases short and J 1 base short, with 4 bases between. The CDR3 covers 13 residues. The germline V gene encodes CDR1 MGHDK and CDR2 SYGVNS. The CDR3 nucleotides are TGTGCCAGCAGGGCATCCTATAATTCACCCCTCCACTTT. It codes for CASRASYNSPLHF.

The rearrangement uses TRBV4-2 and TRBJ2-5; possibly TRBD1 for D (5 bases). The germline V gene encodes CDR1 LGHNA and CDR2 YNFKEQ. V lost 4 bases to trimming and J lost 1 base, with 7 bases between them. There are 13 residues in the CDR3. This CDR3 is CASSLDSQETQYF. The CDR3 nucleotides read TGTGCCAGCAGCCTCGACAGCCAAGAGACCCAGTACTTC.

The rearrangement joins TRBV27 to TRBJ1-5, with D possibly TRBD1 on 5 matching bases. Germline CDR1 MNHEY, CDR2 SMNVEV (reference sequence). The CDR3 length is 14 residues. With 5 bases removed from V and 7 bases from J, the gap between germline ends came to 15 bases. The CDR3 DNA reads TGTGCCAGCAGTACGGGCCCACGGGGGCAGCCCCAGCATTTT. Its protein product is CASSTGPRGQPQHF.

The rearrangement uses TRBV7-9 and TRBJ2-4; D unresolved. The CDR3 sequence is 15 residues long. CDR1 SEHNR and CDR2 FQNEAQ come from the germline V gene (reference sequence). With 4 bases removed from V and 2 bases from J, the gap between germline ends came to 12 bases. This CDR3 reads CASSSWTATKNIQYF. The CDR3 DNA reads TGTGCCAGCAGCTCATGGACCGCTACCAAAAACATTCAGTACTTC.

V gene TRBV11-2 combines with J gene TRBJ1-1; D is uncertain. CDR1 is SGHAT and CDR2 is FQNNGV in the germline V gene. V gave up 1 base and J gave up 0 bases, with 15 bases separating them. CDR3 length: 17 residues. For the CDR3, the DNA is TGTGCCAGCAGCTTAGCTTCTGGTCCCCGAATGAACACTGAAGCTTTCTTT. This encodes CASSLASGPRMNTEAFF.

Details on this clone: The junction does not match germline at one end; this may be a read error. The V call is TRBV10-1, the J call TRBJ2-5; D remains unclear. The CDR3 has 14 amino acids. Per germline, CDR1 WNHNN and CDR2 SYGVQD (reference sequence). The CDR3 loop reads CASREWLVKETQYF. CDR3 in DNA: TGCGCCAGCAGAGAGTGGCTAGTAAAAGAGACCCAGTACTTC.

This chain connects TRBV11-2 to TRBJ2-3; 7 bases match TRBD2. The CDR3 has 14 amino acids. The V gene end was trimmed by 4 bases and the J gene end by 0 bases; junction bases not matched to a gene: 1. Germline CDR1 SGHAT, CDR2 FQNNGV. The CDR3 loop reads CASSSRGSTDTQYF. The DNA of the CDR3 is TGTGCCAGCAGCTCGCGGGGGAGCACAGATACGCAGTATTTT.

This clone was seen once. This chain links TRBV6-5 with TRBJ1-1; D uncertain. Germline V gene data show CDR1 as MNHEY and CDR2 as SVGAGI. V lost 2 bases and J lost 6, with 4 bases in between. The CDR3 is made up of 11 amino acids. CDR3 in DNA: TGTGCCAGCAGTTACGGGGCTGAAGCTTTCTTT. Residues: CASSYGAEAFF.

The genes are TRBV7-8 and TRBJ2-3; 7 bases agree with TRBD1. With V trimmed by 1 base and J by 15 bases, 10 bases remained unmatched. Germline CDR1 SGHVS, CDR2 FQNEAQ. The CDR3 contains 13 residues. The CDR3 here is CASSLGRQGWFYF. In DNA, the CDR3 is TGTGCCAGCAGCTTAGGGCGACAGGGTTGGTTTTATTTT.

The chain uses TRBV28 and TRBJ1-5; 8 positions agree with TRBD1. With 3 bases clipped from V and 7 bases from J, the junction kept 8 bases outside the gene matches. CDR1 is MDHEN, CDR2 SYDVKM, per germline. CDR3 size: 15 residues. As DNA, the CDR3 is TGTGCCAGCAGTTTGGCGTCAGGGGGCTCCCAGCCCCAGCATTTT. Its protein product is CASSLASGGSQPQHF.

The chain couples TRBV5-6 to TRBJ2-5, with 11 positions matching TRBD1. The J call may be in error: the DNA end matches TRBJ2-7 better. The CDR3 has 13 residues. CDR1 SGHDT and CDR2 YYEEEE come from the germline V gene. CDR3 DNA sequence: TGTGCCAGCTCGGGGACAGGGGGCTACGAGCAGTACTTC. Its protein is CASSGTGGYEQYF.

The V gene is TRBV2, the J gene TRBJ1-2, with 7 bases identical to TRBD1. Germline V gene lookup returns CDR1 SNHLY and CDR2 FYNNEI. The CDR3 is 15 residues long. The V gene end was trimmed by 4 bases and the J gene end by 5 bases; junction bases not matched to a gene: 10. DNA of the CDR3: TGTGCCAGCAGTGTGCTCCTCCAGGGGGTATATGGCTACACCTTC. Its protein is CASSVLLQGVYGYTF.

The rearrangement links TRBV7-3 to TRBJ2-7, with D perhaps assigned TRBD1 or TRBD2 (7 bases each). Germline CDR1 SGHTA, CDR2 FQGTGA. The CDR3 consists of 18 residues. The germline V and J ends were trimmed by 2 bases and 2 bases, with 22 bases remaining between them. CDR3 DNA: TGTGCCAGCAGCTTATTCGGTCCAGGGGGGGCAAAGGCCTACGAGCAGTACTTC. It specifies CASSLFGPGGAKAYEQYF.

In this sample, this clone turned up once. This CDR3 is also generated by other DNA sequences in the sample. The V gene is TRBV18, the J gene TRBJ2-3; TRBD1 matches 8 bases. Losses at the gene ends were 2 bases for V and 5 bases for J; bases not matched to a gene: 3. This CDR3 has 14 amino acids. Germline V gene lookup returns CDR1 KGHSH and CDR2 LQKENI. CDR3 in DNA: TGTGCCAGCTCACCAGGACAGGGAGGAGATACGCAGTATTTT. It is translated as CASSPGQGGDTQYF.

The chain combines TRBV28 with TRBJ1-2; D remains ambiguous. The CDR3 covers 10 residues. With 10 bases removed from V and 4 bases from J, the gap between germline ends came to 7 bases. Germline V gene data show CDR1 as MDHEN and CDR2 as SYDVKM. Written as DNA, the CDR3 is TGTGCCACCCTGGGCTATGGCTACACCTTC. It encodes CATLGYGYTF.

The gene calls are TRBV9 and TRBJ2-1; tentatively, D is TRBD2 (5 bases). The CDR3 covers 14 residues. V lost 0 bases to trimming and J lost 6 bases, with 10 bases between them. The germline CDR1 and CDR2 sequences are SGDLS and YYNGEE. The CDR3 nucleotides read TGTGCCAGCAGCGTAGAGCTAGCAGTCAATGAGCAGTTCTTC. The encoded protein is CASSVELAVNEQFF.

The chain couples TRBV15 to TRBJ1-3; no clear D gene. CDR1 and CDR2 from the germline V gene are LNHNV and YYDKDF (reference sequence). V was pared by 0 bases and J by 5 bases, with 14 bases between. There are 16 residues in the CDR3. CDR3 amino acids: CATSRDPSGYRNTIYF. DNA for the CDR3: TGTGCCACCAGCAGAGACCCAAGTGGTTATAGAAACACCATATATTTT. Supplemented by reference TRBV15 and TRBJ1-3, the full variable domain reads DAMVIQNPRYQVTQFGKPVTLSCSQTLNHNVMYWYQQKSSQAPKLLFHYYDKDFNNEADTPDNFQSRRPNTSFCFLDIRSPGLGDTAMYLCATSRDPSGYRNTIYFGEGSWLTVV.

This clone was counted once. This CDR3 reads CASSVTGTGTYNSPLHF. The CDR3 DNA follows: TGCGCCAGCAGCGTGACCGGGACAGGGACGTATAATTCACCCCTCCACTTT. This sequence joins TRBV5-1 and TRBJ1-6, with 9 bases that match TRBD1. Germline V lookup: CDR1 SGHRS, CDR2 YFSETQ. Losses at the gene ends were 4 bases for V and 4 bases for J; bases not matched to a gene: 9. The CDR3 has 17 amino acids.